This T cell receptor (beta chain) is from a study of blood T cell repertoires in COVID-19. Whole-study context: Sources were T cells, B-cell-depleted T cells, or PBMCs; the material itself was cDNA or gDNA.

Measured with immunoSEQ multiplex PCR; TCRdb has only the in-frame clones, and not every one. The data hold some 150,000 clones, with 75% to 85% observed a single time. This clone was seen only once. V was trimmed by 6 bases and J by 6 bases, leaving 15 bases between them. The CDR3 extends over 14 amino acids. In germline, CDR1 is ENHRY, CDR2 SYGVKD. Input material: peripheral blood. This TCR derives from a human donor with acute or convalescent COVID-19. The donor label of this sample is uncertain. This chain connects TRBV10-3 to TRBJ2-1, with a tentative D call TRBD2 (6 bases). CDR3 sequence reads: CAIRGTWAPNEQFF. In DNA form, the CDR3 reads TGTGCCATCAGGGGGACTTGGGCCCCCAATGAGCAGTTCTTC.